This TCR beta chain was captured in a study of T cells in Graves' hyperthyroidism and ophthalmopathy. About the research overall: Peripheral blood was obtained at initial diagnosis, preceding any treatment.

CDR1 and CDR2 (germline): SGDLS, YYNGEE. This CDR3 region has 15 residues. V gave up 2 bases and J gave up 0 bases, with 9 bases separating them. Clinical symptoms, serum thyroxine, TRAb, thyroid ultrasound and orbital computed tomography established diagnosis. This clonotype was seen repeatedly, ten times or more. Its antigen is unidentified. Amplification targeted TCR beta CDR3 regions from RNA transcripts. Using the HTBI primer set, a first-round RT-PCR was run on the TCR CDR3. TCRdb re-called the multiplex PCR reads with MiXCR, one entry per CDR3 protein. This table has 730,000 or so distinct CDR3 sequences, under 20% appearing once. Study observations and caveats: Model output signaled ophthalmopathy a median roughly 6 months ahead of onset. Most thyroid clonotypes expanded above 0.001 appeared in blood too.

The chain couples TRBV9 to TRBJ1-5; D not resolved. The sequenced material came from blood. This TCR came from a woman between 50 and 59 years old with Graves' hyperthyroidism that later progressed to Graves' ophthalmopathy. DNA of the CDR3: TGTGCCAGCAGCGTTACCATGGATAGCAATCAGCCCCAGCATTTT. It specifies CASSVTMDSNQPQHF.